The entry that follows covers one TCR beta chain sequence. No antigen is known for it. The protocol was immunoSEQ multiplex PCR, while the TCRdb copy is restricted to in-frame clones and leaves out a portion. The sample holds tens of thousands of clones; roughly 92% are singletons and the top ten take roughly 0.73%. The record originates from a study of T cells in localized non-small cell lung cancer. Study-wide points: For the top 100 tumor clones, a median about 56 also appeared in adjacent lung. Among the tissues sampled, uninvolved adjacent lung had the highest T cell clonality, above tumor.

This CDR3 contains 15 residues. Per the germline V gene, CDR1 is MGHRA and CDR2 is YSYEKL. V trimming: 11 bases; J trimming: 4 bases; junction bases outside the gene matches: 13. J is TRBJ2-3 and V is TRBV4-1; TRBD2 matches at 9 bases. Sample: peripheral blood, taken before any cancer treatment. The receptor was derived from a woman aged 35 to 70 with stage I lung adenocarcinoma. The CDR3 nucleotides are TGCGCCTGCCAGCGGGAGGCCCGGGGGGCAGATACGCAGTATTTT. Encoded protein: CACQREARGADTQYF.